The sequence of this T cell receptor (beta chain) was determined in a study of vaccination and CD4 T cells after COVID-19. Cultured CD4+ T cell DNA underwent sequencing with the Oncomine TCR Beta short-read assay. TCRdb ran MiXCR on the PCR reads and lists one entry per CDR3 protein. The table includes roughly 19,000 distinct CDR3 sequences, roughly three fifths detected once. For this clonotype: The target antigen is unknown.

Treatment of the sample: roughly 10-day PBMC culture with coronavirus spike peptide pools or control peptides (ViraFEST assay). This TCR came from a human donor who had recovered from COVID-19. Sequencing was done on a sample of CD4+ T cells from blood, cultured in vitro.

The CDR3 sequence is CASSQGVTGITGANVLTF. The CDR3 DNA is TGTGCCAGCAGCCAGGGAGTAACAGGCATTACCGGGGCCAACGTCCTGACTTTC. The chain employs TRBV7-8 and TRBJ2-6; D assignment may be TRBD1 or TRBD2 (5 bases each). Trimming shortened V by 5 bases and J by 4 bases, and 21 bases separated the two germline ends. The CDR3 loop spans 18 amino acids. Per the germline V gene, CDR1 is SGHVS and CDR2 is FQNEAQ.